This section outlines one T cell receptor beta chain sequence together with its context. The time point denotes: before trial treatment. The J segment lost 4 bases and the V segment lost 6 bases, leaving 9 bases of the junction unmatched. Germline V lookup: CDR1 MNHNS, CDR2 SASEGT. This CDR3 has 15 residues. With TRAV- and TRBV-specific primers, first-strand cDNA was made, covering the alpha and beta chains. The authors ran approximately 20 PCR cycles to amplify TCRs with a constant-region primer and V-primer adapter. TCRdb re-called the reads through MiXCR, storing one row per CDR3 protein. The data show about 39,000 distinct CDR3 sequences, with roughly 31% seen just once and 3.5% to 4% held by the top ten. These data belong to a study of low-dose radiotherapy and immunotherapy resistance in tumors. In the study overall: The study delivered 0.5 Gy per fraction every 2 weeks to Cohort 1, totaling 6.5 Gy. The drug cyclophosphamide was given into a vein at 200 mg/m2 every two weeks, one day before radiation and immunotherapy.

The source is a male donor with gallbladder cancer. This sample comprised PBMCs, obtained before treatment. The chain combines TRBV6-1 with TRBJ2-1, with 7 bases matching TRBD1. The CDR3 DNA reads as TGTGCCAGCAGCCATACAGGGGAAGAATACAATGAGCAGTTCTTC. Translating it yields CASSHTGEEYNEQFF.